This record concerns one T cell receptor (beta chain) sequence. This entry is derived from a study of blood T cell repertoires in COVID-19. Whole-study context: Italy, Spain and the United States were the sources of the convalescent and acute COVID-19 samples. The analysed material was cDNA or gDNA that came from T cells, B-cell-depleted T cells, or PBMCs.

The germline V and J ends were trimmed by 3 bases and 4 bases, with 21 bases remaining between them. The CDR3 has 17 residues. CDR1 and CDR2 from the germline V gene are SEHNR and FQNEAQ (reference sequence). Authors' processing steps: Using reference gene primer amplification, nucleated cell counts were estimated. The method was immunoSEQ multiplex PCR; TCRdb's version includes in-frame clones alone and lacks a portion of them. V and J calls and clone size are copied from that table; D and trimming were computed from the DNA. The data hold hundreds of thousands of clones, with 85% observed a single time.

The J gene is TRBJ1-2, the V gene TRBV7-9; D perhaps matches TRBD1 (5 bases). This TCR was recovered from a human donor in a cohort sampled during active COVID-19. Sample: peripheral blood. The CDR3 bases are TGTGCCAGCAGCTTCCGGGACTCCCAGGCTGTTCTCTATGGCTACACCTTC. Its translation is CASSFRDSQAVLYGYTF.